This T cell receptor beta chain was documented in a study of Graves' ophthalmopathy and Graves' hyperthyroidism. Amplification targeted the TCR beta CDR3 regions, with RNA transcripts as the source material. The first round was an RT-PCR with HTBI primers, and the second round was a multiplex PCR. TCRdb independently ran MiXCR on the multiplex PCR reads; one entry per CDR3 protein. The repertoire holds about 390,000 distinct CDR3 sequences, with about 18% as singletons. After removal of 4 bases from V and 1 base from J, the junction contained 7 bases not matched to a gene. The CDR3 sequence is 17 residues long. CDR1 is MNHEY and CDR2 is SVGAGI in the germline V gene. Study-level points and caveats: At about 69% sensitivity and over 72% specificity, the model predicted progression of the ophthalmopathy.

There are many counts of this clonotype. Its antigen is currently unknown. Absence of ophthalmopathy within 18 months of follow-up defined stable hyperthyroidism. Excluded were patients with other autoimmune diseases, uncontrolled infections, pregnancy or lactation. PBMCs came from 7.5 to 10 ml of fresh peripheral blood. Sequenced material: peripheral blood. The receptor was derived from an adult woman with stable Graves' hyperthyroidism. The chain carries TRBV6-5 and TRBJ1-5, with 10 bases that match TRBD1. CDR3 protein: CASSWTGGDYSNQPQHF. For the CDR3, the DNA is TGTGCCAGCAGTTGGACAGGGGGAGATTACAGCAATCAGCCCCAGCATTTT.